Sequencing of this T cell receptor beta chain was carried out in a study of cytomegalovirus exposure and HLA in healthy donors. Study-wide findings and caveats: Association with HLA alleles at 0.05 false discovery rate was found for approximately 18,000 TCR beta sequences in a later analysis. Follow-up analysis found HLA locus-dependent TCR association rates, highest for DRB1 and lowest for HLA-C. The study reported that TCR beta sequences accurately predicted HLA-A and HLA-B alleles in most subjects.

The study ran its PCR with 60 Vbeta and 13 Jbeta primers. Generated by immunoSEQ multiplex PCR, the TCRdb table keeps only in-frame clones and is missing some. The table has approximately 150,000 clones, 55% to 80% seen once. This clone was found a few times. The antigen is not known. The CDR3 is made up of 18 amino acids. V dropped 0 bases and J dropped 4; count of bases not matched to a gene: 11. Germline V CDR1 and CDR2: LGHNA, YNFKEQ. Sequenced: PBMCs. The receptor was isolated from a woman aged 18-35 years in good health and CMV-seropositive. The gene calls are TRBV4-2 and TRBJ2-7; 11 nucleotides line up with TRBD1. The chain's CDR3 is CASSQDRTGGTGGYEQYF. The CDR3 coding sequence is TGTGCCAGCAGCCAAGATCGAACCGGCGGGACAGGGGGTTACGAGCAGTACTTC.